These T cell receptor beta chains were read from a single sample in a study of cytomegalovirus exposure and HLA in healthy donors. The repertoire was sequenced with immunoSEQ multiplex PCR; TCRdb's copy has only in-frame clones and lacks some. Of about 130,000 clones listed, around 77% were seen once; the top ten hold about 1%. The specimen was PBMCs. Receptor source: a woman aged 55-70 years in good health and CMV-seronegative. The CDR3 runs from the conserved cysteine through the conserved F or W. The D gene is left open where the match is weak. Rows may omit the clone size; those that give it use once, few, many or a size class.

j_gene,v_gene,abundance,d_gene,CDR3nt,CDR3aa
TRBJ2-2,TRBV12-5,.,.,TGTGCTAGTGGTTTGGTCGTTGGACAGCTGAACACCGGGGAGCTGTTTTTT,CASGLVVGQLNTGELFF
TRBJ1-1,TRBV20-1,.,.,TGCAGTGCTAGGGGGGGGTACCAAGCTTTCTTT,CSARGGYQAFF
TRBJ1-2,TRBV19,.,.,TGTGCCAGTAGTATTTGGGGAGATCCCATCGATGGCTACACCTTC,CASSIWGDPIDGYTF
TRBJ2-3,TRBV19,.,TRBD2,TGTGCCAGTAGTGTCTGGGGGGGTTCAGATACGCAGTATTTT,CASSVWGGSDTQYF
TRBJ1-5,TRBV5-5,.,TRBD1,TGTGCCAGCAGCCAAGGGACAGCCCTAGGTTCTCAGCCCCAGCATTTT,CASSQGTALGSQPQHF
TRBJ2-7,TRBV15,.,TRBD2,TGTGCCACCAGCAGAGATCTTTCCCTAGGCGGGAGGAAAAATTACGAGCAGTACTTC,CATSRDLSLGGRKNYEQYF
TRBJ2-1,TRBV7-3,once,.,TGTGCCAGCAGCCTGACTAGAAACAATGAGCAGTTCTTC,CASSLTRNNEQFF
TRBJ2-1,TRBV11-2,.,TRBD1,TGTGCCAGCAGCGCGCTTCCGGACAGGGGAGATGAGCAGTTCTTC,CASSALPDRGDEQFF
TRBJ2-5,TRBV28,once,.,TGTGCCAGCAGTTCTCAAGGGCTCAGGGGTCGGGAGACCCAGTACTTC,CASSSQGLRGRETQYF
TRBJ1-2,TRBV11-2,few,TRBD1,TGTGCCAGCAGCTTAGTCGGGACAGCGGATGGCTACACCTTC,CASSLVGTADGYTF
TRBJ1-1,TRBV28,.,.,TGTGCCAGCAGTTTAGCCGCCAGGGAAGCTTTCTTT,CASSLAAREAFF
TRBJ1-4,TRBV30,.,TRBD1,TGTGCCTGGAGTGGGGGGACAGGGGTGATAAAACTGTTTTTT,CAWSGGTGVIKLFF
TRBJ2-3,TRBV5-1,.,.,TGCGCCAGCAGCCTAGTCACAGATACGCAGTATTTT,CASSLVTDTQYF
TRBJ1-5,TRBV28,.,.,TGTGCCAGCAGTTTACCGGGTAGGACAGACATTAGCAATCAGCCCCAGCATTTT,CASSLPGRTDISNQPQHF
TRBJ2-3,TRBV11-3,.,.,TGTGCCAGCAGCTTGCGGCAGGGCAGCACAGATACGCAGTATTTT,CASSLRQGSTDTQYF
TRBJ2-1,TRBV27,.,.,TGTGCCAGCAGTGGGGCCAATGAGCAGTTCTTC,CASSGANEQFF
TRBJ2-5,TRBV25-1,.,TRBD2,TGTGCCAGCAGTGATCTAGCGGCTTTACGGGGGCAAGAGACCCAGTACTTC,CASSDLAALRGQETQYF
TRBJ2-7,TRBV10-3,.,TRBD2,TGTGCCATCAGTGTTTTGACTAGCGGGATCTTAGGAGAGCAGTACTTC,CAISVLTSGILGEQYF
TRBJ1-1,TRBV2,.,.,TGTGCCAGCCATGGGCGGAGGGGCGATACTGAAGCTTTCTTT,CASHGRRGDTEAFF
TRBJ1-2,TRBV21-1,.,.,TGTGCCAGCAGCAGCCGGGACAGGGGCGGCTATGGCTACACCTTC,CASSSRDRGGYGYTF
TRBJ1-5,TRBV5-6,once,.,TGTGCCAGCAGCTTGGGGCAGGGGTTCGCTCAGCCCCAGCATTTT,CASSLGQGFAQPQHF
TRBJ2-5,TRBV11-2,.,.,TGTGCCAGCAGCTTAGAGCCTAGCGTGGAGACCCAGTACTTC,CASSLEPSVETQYF
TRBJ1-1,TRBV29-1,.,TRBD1,TGCAGCGTTCGGACAGGGACCTCGAACACTGAAGCTTTCTTT,CSVRTGTSNTEAFF
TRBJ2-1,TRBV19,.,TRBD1,TGTGCCAGTAGTATGATAGGGACAGGGGGTTACAATGAGCAGTTCTTC,CASSMIGTGGYNEQFF
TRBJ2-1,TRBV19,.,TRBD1,TGTGCCAGTAGTATCTACGGGACAGGGGCTTTGAATGAGCAGTTCTTC,CASSIYGTGALNEQFF
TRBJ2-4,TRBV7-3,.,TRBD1,TGTGCCAGCAGCCCGAGGACAGGGGCGGAACACATTCAGTACTTC,CASSPRTGAEHIQYF
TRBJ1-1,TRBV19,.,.,TGTGCCAGTAGTACTTATTATAACACTGAAGCTTTCTTT,CASSTYYNTEAFF
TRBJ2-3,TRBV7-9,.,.,TGTGCCAGCAGCTTAGGGAACAGGGTTGACCTTCTGAGCACAGATACGCAGTATTTT,CASSLGNRVDLLSTDTQYF
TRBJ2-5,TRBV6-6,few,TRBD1,TGTGCCAGCAGCTCTCCAGGGGGACAGACCCAGTACTTC,CASSSPGGQTQYF
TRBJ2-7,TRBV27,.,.,TGTGCCAGCAGTTTAACCGTCAGATCCTACGAGCAGTACTTC,CASSLTVRSYEQYF
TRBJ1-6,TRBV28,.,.,TGTGCCAGCATCCCATGGGGGGGCTCCTATAATTCACCCCTCCACTTT,CASIPWGGSYNSPLHF
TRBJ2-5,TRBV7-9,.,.,TGTGCCAGCAGCTTGTCGGAGGGCCCACAAGAGACCCAGTACTTC,CASSLSEGPQETQYF
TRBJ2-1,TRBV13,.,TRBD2,TGTGCCAGCAGCCCCCTCGGACTAGCGGGAGAACCCTACAATGAGCAGTTCTTC,CASSPLGLAGEPYNEQFF
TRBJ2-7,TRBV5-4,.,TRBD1,TGTGCCAGCAGCCCGGCGAGACAGGGCGTCCACGAGCAGTACTTC,CASSPARQGVHEQYF
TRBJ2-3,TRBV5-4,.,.,TGTGCCAGCAGCTTGGGTTCAGACACAGATACGCAGTATTTT,CASSLGSDTDTQYF
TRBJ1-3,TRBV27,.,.,TGTGCCAGCGGAGACAGAAACTCTGGAAACACCATATATTTT,CASGDRNSGNTIYF
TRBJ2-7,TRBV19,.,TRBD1,TGTGCCAGTAGAGGGACAGGGGTTACGAGCTCCTACGAGCAGTACTTC,CASRGTGVTSSYEQYF
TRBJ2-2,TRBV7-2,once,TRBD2,TGTGCCAGCAGCGTTAGCGGGGGAATCACCGGGGAGCTGTTTTTT,CASSVSGGITGELFF
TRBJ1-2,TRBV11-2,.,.,TGTGCCAGCAGCACAGGAGTCGGCTACACCTTC,CASSTGVGYTF
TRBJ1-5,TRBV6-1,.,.,TGTGCCAGCAGTAAGAGTATGGGCAATCAGCCCCAGCATTTT,CASSKSMGNQPQHF
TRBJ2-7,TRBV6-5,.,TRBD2,TGTGCCAGCAGCCCCGCCGGGAGGGGATACGAGCAGTACTTC,CASSPAGRGYEQYF
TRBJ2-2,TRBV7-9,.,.,TGTGCCAGCAGCTTGAGTTATGGTCAGGGCAGCTACACCGGGGAGCTGTTTTTT,CASSLSYGQGSYTGELFF
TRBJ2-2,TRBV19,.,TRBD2,TGTGCCAGCCTAGCGGGGAACACCGGGGAGCTGTTTTTT,CASLAGNTGELFF
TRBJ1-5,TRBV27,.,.,TGTGCCAGCAGTTCACGGATTACAGGTTCTTATAGCAATCAGCCCCAGCATTTT,CASSSRITGSYSNQPQHF
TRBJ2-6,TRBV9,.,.,TGTGCCAGCAGCGCTTCAGGGTTTCCTACTGGGGCCAACGTCCTGACTTTC,CASSASGFPTGANVLTF
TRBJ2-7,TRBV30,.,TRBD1,TGTGCCTGGAGCGCCCCCGGGACAGGGAGCTCCTACGAGCAGTACTTC,CAWSAPGTGSSYEQYF
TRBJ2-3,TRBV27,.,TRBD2,TGTGCCAGCAGTACCGTAGCGGGAGGGCCGGGAACAGATACGCAGTATTTT,CASSTVAGGPGTDTQYF
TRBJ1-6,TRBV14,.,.,TGTGCCAGCAGCCAAGATCGTCCACCCCTCCACTTT,CASSQDRPPLHF
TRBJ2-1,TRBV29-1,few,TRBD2,TGCAGCGCCGGGCGGGGGTTGGGCAATGAGCAGTTCTTC,CSAGRGLGNEQFF
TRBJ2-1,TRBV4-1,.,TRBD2,TGCGCCAGCAGCCCCACCATAGCGGGGGTCGGAAACAATGAGCAGTTCTTC,CASSPTIAGVGNNEQFF
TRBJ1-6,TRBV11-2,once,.,TGTGCCAGCAGCTTAGATTGGGGAGATAATTCACCCCTCCACTTT,CASSLDWGDNSPLHF
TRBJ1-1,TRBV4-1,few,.,TGCGCCTCGGGATCCAGCCTAGTAATGAACACTGAAGCTTTCTTT,CASGSSLVMNTEAFF